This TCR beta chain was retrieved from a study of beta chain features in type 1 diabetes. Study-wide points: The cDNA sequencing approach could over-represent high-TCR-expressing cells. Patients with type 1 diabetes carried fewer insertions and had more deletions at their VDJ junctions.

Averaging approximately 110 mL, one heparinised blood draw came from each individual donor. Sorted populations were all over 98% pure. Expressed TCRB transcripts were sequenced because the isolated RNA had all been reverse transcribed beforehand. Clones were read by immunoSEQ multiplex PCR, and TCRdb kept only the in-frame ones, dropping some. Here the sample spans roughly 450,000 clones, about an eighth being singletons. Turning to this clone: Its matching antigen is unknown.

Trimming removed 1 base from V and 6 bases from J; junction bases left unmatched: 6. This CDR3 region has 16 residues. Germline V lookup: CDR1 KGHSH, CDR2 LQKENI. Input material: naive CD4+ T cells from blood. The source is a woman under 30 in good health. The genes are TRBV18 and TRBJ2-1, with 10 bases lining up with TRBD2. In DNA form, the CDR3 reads TGTGCCAGCTCACCACGGACGGGACTAGCGAGCAATGAGCAGTTCTTC. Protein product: CASSPRTGLASNEQFF.